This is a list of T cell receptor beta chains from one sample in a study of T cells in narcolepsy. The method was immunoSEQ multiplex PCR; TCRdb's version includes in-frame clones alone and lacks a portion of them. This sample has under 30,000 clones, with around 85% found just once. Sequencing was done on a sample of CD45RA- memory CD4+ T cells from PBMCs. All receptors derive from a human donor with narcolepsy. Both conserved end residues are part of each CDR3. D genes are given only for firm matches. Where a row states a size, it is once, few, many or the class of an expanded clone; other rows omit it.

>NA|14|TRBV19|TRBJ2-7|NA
CASTPGDKPAEQYF
TGTGCCAGTACCCCAGGGGACAAACCCGCCGAGCAGTACTTC
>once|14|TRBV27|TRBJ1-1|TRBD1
CASSRTPDRGEAFF
TGTGCCAGCAGCCGTACGCCTGACAGGGGTGAAGCTTTCTTT
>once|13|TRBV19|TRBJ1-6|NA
CASSIDEKSPLHF
TGTGCCAGTAGTATAGATGAGAAATCACCCCTCCACTTT
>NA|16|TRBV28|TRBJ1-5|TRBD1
CASSLRQGNSNQPQHF
TGTGCCAGCAGTTTACGACAGGGGAATAGCAATCAGCCCCAGCATTTT
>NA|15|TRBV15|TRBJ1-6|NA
CATSRQQEGNSPLHF
TGTGCCACCAGCAGACAGCAAGAGGGTAATTCACCCCTCCACTTT
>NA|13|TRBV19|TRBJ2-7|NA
CASSRGDGNEQYF
TGTGCCAGCAGCAGGGGAGACGGGAACGAGCAGTACTTC
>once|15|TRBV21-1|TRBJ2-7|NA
CASKFPGQGSYEQYF
TGTGCCAGCAAATTCCCGGGACAGGGGTCCTACGAGCAGTACTTC
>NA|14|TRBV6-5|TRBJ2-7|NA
CASSSRTGTYEQYF
TGTGCCAGCAGCTCAAGAACAGGGACGTACGAGCAGTACTTC
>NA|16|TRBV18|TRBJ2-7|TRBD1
CASSRRDRRASYEQYF
TGTGCCAGCTCGAGACGGGACAGGCGGGCTTCTTACGAGCAGTACTTC
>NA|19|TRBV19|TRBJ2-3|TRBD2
CASSIGGGGGRATGDTQYF
TGTGCCAGTAGTATAGGAGGAGGCGGGGGGAGGGCCACTGGAGATACGCAGTATTTT
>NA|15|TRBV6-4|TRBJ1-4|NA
CASSTSGDRNEKLFF
TGTGCCAGCAGCACCTCGGGGGACCGCAATGAAAAACTGTTTTTT
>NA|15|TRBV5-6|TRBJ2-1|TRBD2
CASSAVAGVADEQFF
TGTGCCAGCAGCGCCGTAGCGGGAGTAGCCGATGAGCAGTTCTTC
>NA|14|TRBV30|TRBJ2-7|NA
CAWSVVVPGYEQYF
TGTGCCTGGAGTGTAGTCGTTCCGGGCTACGAGCAGTACTTC
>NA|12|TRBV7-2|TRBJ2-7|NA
CASSLVTYEQYF
TGTGCCAGCAGCTTAGTAACCTACGAGCAGTACTTC
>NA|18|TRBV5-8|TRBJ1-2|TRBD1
CASSKPGTVHLLDYGYTF
TGTGCCAGCAGCAAGCCCGGGACAGTACACTTACTGGACTATGGCTACACCTTC
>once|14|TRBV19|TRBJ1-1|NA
CASSRQTGITEAFF
TGTGCCAGTAGCCGACAGACCGGCATCACTGAAGCTTTCTTT
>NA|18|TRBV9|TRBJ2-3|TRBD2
CASSVQVSGSTYTDTQYF
TGTGCCAGCAGCGTACAGGTTAGCGGGAGTACATACACAGATACGCAGTATTTT
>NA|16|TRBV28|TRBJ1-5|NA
CASKAPLTDSNQPQHF
TGTGCCAGCAAAGCCCCACTAACGGATAGCAATCAGCCCCAGCATTTT
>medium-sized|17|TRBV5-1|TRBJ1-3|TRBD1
CASSPYSTGLSGNTIYF
TGCGCCAGCAGCCCATATTCGACAGGGCTATCTGGAAACACCATATATTTT
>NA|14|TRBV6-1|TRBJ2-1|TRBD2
CATKPGGRGNEQFF
TGTGCCACCAAGCCCGGCGGGAGAGGGAATGAGCAGTTCTTC
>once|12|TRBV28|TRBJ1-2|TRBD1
CASGQGTLGYTF
TGTGCCAGCGGACAGGGTACTCTTGGCTACACCTTC
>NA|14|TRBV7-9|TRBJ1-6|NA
CASSLGQGGSPLHF
TGTGCCAGCAGCTTAGGGCAGGGTGGATCACCCCTCCACTTT
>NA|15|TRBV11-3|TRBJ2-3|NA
CASSLGTGPGDTQYF
TGTGCCAGCAGCTTAGGCACAGGGCCTGGGGATACGCAGTATTTT
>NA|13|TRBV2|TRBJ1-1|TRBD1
CASSVRDRSEAFF
TGTGCCAGCAGTGTCAGGGACAGAAGTGAAGCTTTCTTT
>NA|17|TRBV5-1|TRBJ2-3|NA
CASSLRPGGGLTDTQYF
TGCGCCAGCAGCTTGCGACCCGGCGGGGGCCTCACAGATACGCAGTATTTT
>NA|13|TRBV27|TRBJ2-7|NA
CASRGGLTHEQYF
TGTGCCAGCAGGGGCGGACTGACCCACGAGCAGTACTTC